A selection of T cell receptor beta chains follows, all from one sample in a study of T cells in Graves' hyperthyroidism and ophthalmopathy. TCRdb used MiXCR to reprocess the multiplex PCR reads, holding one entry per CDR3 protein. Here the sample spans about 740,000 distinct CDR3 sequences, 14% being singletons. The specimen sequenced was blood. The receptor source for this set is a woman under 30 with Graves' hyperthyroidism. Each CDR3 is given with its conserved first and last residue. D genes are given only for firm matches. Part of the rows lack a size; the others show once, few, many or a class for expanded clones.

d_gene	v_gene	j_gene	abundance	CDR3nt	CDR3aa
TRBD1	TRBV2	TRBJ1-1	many	TGTGCCTGCCGGGACAGGGACACTGAAGCTTTCTTT	CACRDRDTEAFF
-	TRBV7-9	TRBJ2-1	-	TGTGCCAGCAGCTTTCCCGTGGGGGAAAACTCCTACAATGAGCAGTTCTTC	CASSFPVGENSYNEQFF
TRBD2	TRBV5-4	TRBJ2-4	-	TGTGCCAGCAGCTCTGGGGGACTAAAAAACATTCAGTACTTC	CASSSGGLKNIQYF
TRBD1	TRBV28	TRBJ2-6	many	TGTGCCAGCAGCGACAGGGGTGGGGCCAACGTCCTGACTTTC	CASSDRGGANVLTF
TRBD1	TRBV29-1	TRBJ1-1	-	TGCAGCGCAATCAACAGGGGACTCAGAACTGAAGCTTTCTTT	CSAINRGLRTEAFF
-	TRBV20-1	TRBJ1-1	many	TGCAGTGCTATGAATCGGCCTGGGGGAGAAGCTTTCTTT	CSAMNRPGGEAFF
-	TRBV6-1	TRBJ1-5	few	TGTGCCAGCAGTAACTATGACAGGCGCCGCAATCAGCCCCAGCATTTT	CASSNYDRRRNQPQHF
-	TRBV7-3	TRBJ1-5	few	TGTGCCAGCAGCTTAAACGGGGACGGCAATCAGCCCCAGCATTTT	CASSLNGDGNQPQHF
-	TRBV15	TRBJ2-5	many	TGTGCCACCAGCAGAGATGGGGCAGGACAAGAGACCCAGTACTTC	CATSRDGAGQETQYF
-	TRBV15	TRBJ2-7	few	TGTGCCACCAGCAGACCGACAGGCTCCTACGAGCAGTACTTC	CATSRPTGSYEQYF
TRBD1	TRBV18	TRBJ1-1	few	TGTGCCAGCTCACCCGGCTTCAACAGGGGCCAGGCTTTCTTT	CASSPGFNRGQAFF
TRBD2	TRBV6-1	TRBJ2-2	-	TGTGCCAGCTGTAGCGGGATGAACACCGGGGAGCTGTTTTTT	CASCSGMNTGELFF
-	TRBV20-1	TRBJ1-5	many	TGCAGTGCTGCCCGGGTTCAAGGCGGCAATCAGCCCCAGCATTTT	CSAARVQGGNQPQHF
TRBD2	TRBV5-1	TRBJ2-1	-	TGCGCCAGCAGCTCTAGCGGGGGAACCTACAATGAGCAGTTCTTC	CASSSSGGTYNEQFF
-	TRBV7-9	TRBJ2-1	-	TGTGCCAGCAGCCCTAGTTATCCGAGCGAGCAGTTCTTC	CASSPSYPSEQFF
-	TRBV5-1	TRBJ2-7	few	TGCGCCAGCAGCTTGGGGCCGGACAGAACCTACGAGCAGTACTTC	CASSLGPDRTYEQYF
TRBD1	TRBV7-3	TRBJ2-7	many	TGTGCCAGCAGCTTAAGAAGGGGGGACAGGGCCTACGAGCAGTACTTC	CASSLRRGDRAYEQYF
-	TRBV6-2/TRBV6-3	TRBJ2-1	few	TGTGCCAGCAGTTACTCTATGGGGCCCTACAATGAGCAGTTCTTC	CASSYSMGPYNEQFF
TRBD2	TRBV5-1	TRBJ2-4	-	TGCGCCAGCAGCCCCTGGCAACTAGCGGGAGATAGTCCAGCCAAAAACATTCAGTACTTC	CASSPWQLAGDSPAKNIQYF
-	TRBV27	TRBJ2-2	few	TGTGCCAGCAGCGAGAGGTCGGTGACCGGGGAGCTGTTTTTT	CASSERSVTGELFF
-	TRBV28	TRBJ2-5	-	TGTGCCAGCAGTCCCGATCACTGGCGGGGCCAAGAGACCCAGTACTTC	CASSPDHWRGQETQYF
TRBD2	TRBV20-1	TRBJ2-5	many	TGCAGTGCCAGCGACGCAGCGATAGGGAGGGCCGGGGGGACCCAGTACTTC	CSASDAAIGRAGGTQYF
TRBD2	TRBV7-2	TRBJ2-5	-	TGTGCCAGCAGCCCCAGACTAGCGGGAGGGCGCGAAGGGGGGGCGGCCCAGTACTTC	CASSPRLAGGREGGAAQYF
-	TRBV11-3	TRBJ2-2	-	TGTGCCAGCAGCTTAAATGGGGACTGGGTCACCGGGGAGCTGTTTTTT	CASSLNGDWVTGELFF
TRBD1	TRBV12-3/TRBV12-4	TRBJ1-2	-	TGTGCCAGCAGTCCGGACAGGGGGGGGATCTATGGCTACACCTTC	CASSPDRGGIYGYTF
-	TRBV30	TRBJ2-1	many	TGTGCCTGGAGCGGGGAGCGAGCCTACAATGAGCAGTTCTTC	CAWSGERAYNEQFF
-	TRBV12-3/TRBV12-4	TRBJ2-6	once	TGTGCCAGCAGCCTCGACAGGTCTCCGCTCTCTGGGGCCAACGTCCTGACTTTC	CASSLDRSPLSGANVLTF
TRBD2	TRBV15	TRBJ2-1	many	TGTGCCACCAGCAGAGCGGCGGGGACTAGCTCCTACAATGAGCAGTTCTTC	CATSRAAGTSSYNEQFF
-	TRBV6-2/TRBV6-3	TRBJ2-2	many	TGTGCCAGCAGTTACTCTTGGGGCCCAGACCGCACCGGGGAGCTGTTTTTT	CASSYSWGPDRTGELFF
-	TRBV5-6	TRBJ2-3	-	TGTGCCAGCAGCCGCCTATTGAGCACAGATACGCAGTATTTT	CASSRLLSTDTQYF
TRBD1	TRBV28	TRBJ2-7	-	TGTGCCAGCAGTTCGCTGACAGGGCAGATCTACGAGCAGTACTTC	CASSSLTGQIYEQYF
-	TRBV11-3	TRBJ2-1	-	TGTGCCAGCAGCTTCACTAGCCTGAATGAGCAGTTCTTC	CASSFTSLNEQFF
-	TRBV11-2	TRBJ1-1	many	TGTGCCAGCAGCTTAGGTAGGAGAATCGCTGAAGCTTTCTTT	CASSLGRRIAEAFF
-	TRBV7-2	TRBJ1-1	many	TGTGCCAGCAGCTTAGGCCGGATGAACACTGAAGCTTTCTTT	CASSLGRMNTEAFF
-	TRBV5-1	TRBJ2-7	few	TGCGCCAGCAGCTTCGGGGCCACGTACGTCGAGCAGTACTTC	CASSFGATYVEQYF
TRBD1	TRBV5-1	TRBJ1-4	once	TGCGCCAGCAGCCAACTGACAGGGGTGAATGAAAAACTGTTTTTT	CASSQLTGVNEKLFF
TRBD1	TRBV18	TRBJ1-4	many	TGTGCCAGCTCACACGGGACAGGGAATGAAAAACTGTTTTTT	CASSHGTGNEKLFF
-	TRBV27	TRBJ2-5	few	TGTGCCAGGCAGACAAGGGCGAAGCAAGAGACCCAGTACTTC	CARQTRAKQETQYF
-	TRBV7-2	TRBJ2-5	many	TGTGCCAGCAGCGCGGACAGATCCTACCAGGCCCAGTACTTC	CASSADRSYQAQYF
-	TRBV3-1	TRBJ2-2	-	TGTGCCAGCAGCCAAGATGGGAGGGCCAGGGGGGTCACCGGGGAGCTGTTTTTT	CASSQDGRARGVTGELFF
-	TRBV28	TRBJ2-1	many	TGTGCCAGCGGGAGAGACAATGAGCAGTTCTTC	CASGRDNEQFF
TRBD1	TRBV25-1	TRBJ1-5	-	TGTGCCAGCAGTGAACTTGACAGGGGGCTTGATCAGCCCCAGCATTTT	CASSELDRGLDQPQHF
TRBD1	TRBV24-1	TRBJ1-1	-	TGTGCCACCAGTGGTTCAGGGGGGAAGGCTGAAGCTTTCTTT	CATSGSGGKAEAFF
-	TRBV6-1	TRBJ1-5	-	TGTGCCAGCAGTGCCCGGGCCCTGGGGAGCAATCAGCCCCAGCATTTT	CASSARALGSNQPQHF
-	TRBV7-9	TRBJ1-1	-	TGTGCCAGCAGCTCGCAGGGCCCCTCTGAAGCTTTCTTT	CASSSQGPSEAFF
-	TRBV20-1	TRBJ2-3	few	TGCAGTGCCCCGCGGGGGCGGGACACAGATACGCAGTATTTT	CSAPRGRDTDTQYF
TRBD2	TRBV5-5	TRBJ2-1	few	TGTGCCAGCAGCCCGGCGGGGGGCCCAGGGAATGAGCAGTTCTTC	CASSPAGGPGNEQFF
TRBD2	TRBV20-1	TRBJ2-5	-	TGCAGTGCTATAAAGGAACTACGCGGGGGCCAAGAGACCCAGTACTTC	CSAIKELRGGQETQYF
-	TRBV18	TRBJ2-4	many	TGTGCCAGCTCACCAGGCCGAAAAAACATTCAGTACTTC	CASSPGRKNIQYF
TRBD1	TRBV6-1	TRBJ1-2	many	TGTGCCAGCAGTACCCCCGACAGGGTAGCTGGCTACACCTTC	CASSTPDRVAGYTF